One sample yielded the 11 T cell receptor beta chains listed below, sequenced in a study of shared T cell receptors in the human thymus. Using immunoSEQ multiplex PCR, the repertoire was profiled, and TCRdb retains in-frame clones only, with some absent. The table lists over 650,000 clones, 70% to 90% of them singletons. These same records also appear under a second study, on human thymus T cells.

The sequenced material came from thymocytes. The receptors were sampled from a boy in the first two years of life with a congenital heart defect.

The J gene is TRBJ1-1, the V gene TRBV29-1, with D unclear. The CDR3 sequence is 14 residues long. The germline V gene encodes CDR1 SQVTM and CDR2 ANQGSEA. The V gene lost 7 bases and the J gene lost 4 bases, with 19 bases spanning the gap. In nucleotides, the CDR3 is TGCAGCGCCGCGTCCGAAGTGGGGAGCACTGAAGCTTTCTTT. This translates into CSAASEVGSTEAFF.

The V gene is TRBV5-6, the J gene TRBJ1-2; TRBD1 agrees at 9 bases. The CDR3 extends over 15 amino acids. Trimming at V came to 1 base and at J to 4 bases, leaving 5 bases not matched to a gene. Germline CDR1 SGHDT, CDR2 YYEEEE. DNA for the CDR3: TGTGCCAGCAGCTTGACAGGGGGCGCGCGCTATGGCTACACCTTC. Encoded protein: CASSLTGGARYGYTF.

CDR3 DNA sequence: TGCGCCAGCAGCGACGACAGAGACTCCTCTGGAAACACCATATATTTT. Translating it yields CASSDDRDSSGNTIYF. This chain connects TRBV5-1 to TRBJ1-3, with D possibly being TRBD1 (5 bases). Trimming pared 4 bases from V and 0 bases from J, leaving 14 bases between. This CDR3 has 16 residues. CDR1 SGHRS and CDR2 YFSETQ come from the germline V gene.

V is TRBV10-3 and J is TRBJ1-5; possibly TRBD1 for D (6 bases). Trimming took 9 bases from V and 2 from J, leaving 11 bases between them. The V gene's germline CDR1 is ENHRY and CDR2 SYGVKD. There are 13 residues in the CDR3. The CDR3 spells CAMRGIGNQPQHF. CDR3 nucleotide sequence: TGTGCCATGAGGGGGATTGGCAATCAGCCCCAGCATTTT.

The J gene is TRBJ2-5, the V gene TRBV25-1; the match to TRBD1 covers 7 bases. In germline, CDR1 is MGHDK, CDR2 SYGVNS. V was pared by 8 bases and J by 1 base, with 4 bases of the junction left unmatched. This CDR3 contains 13 residues. The CDR3 is CASERQGQETQYF. The CDR3 DNA sequence: TGTGCCAGCGAGAGACAGGGCCAAGAGACCCAGTACTTC.

The chain has TRBV27 and TRBJ2-7; 8 bases align to TRBD1. The ends lost 5 bases at V and 0 bases at J; junction bases unmatched: 12. The CDR3 is 17 residues long. Germline CDR1 is MNHEY and CDR2 is SMNVEV (reference sequence). CDR3 sequence (DNA): TGTGCCAGCAGTCCCCGGGACAGGCGACAGAGCTCCTACGAGCAGTACTTC. Translated, it gives CASSPRDRRQSSYEQYF.

This chain uses TRBV28 with TRBJ1-2, with D possibly matching TRBD1 (5 bases). CDR1 MDHEN and CDR2 SYDVKM come from the germline V gene. The CDR3 is made up of 13 amino acids. The ends were cut back, 6 bases at V and 7 bases at J, with 15 bases in the middle. The DNA for the CDR3 is TGTGCCAGCAGAGAACAGGTCGGCATTGGCTACACCTTC. This codes for CASREQVGIGYTF.

The gene calls are TRBV15 and TRBJ1-4; maybe TRBD1 (6 bases). V lost 8 bases and J 4 bases, leaving 23 bases between the germline ends. The V gene's germline CDR1 is LNHNV and CDR2 YYDKDF (reference sequence). The CDR3 has 17 residues. This CDR3 is CATRNYSGKGDNEKLFF. DNA of the CDR3: TGTGCCACCCGAAACTATTCAGGGAAGGGGGATAATGAAAAACTGTTTTTT.

V gene TRBV6-5 combines with J gene TRBJ1-2; 9 positions match TRBD1. Germline loops: CDR1 MNHEY, CDR2 SVGAGI. The trim removed 7 bases at V and 7 bases at J, leaving 1 base unmatched. The CDR3 spans 11 residues. This chain's CDR3 is CASKDRGGYTF. CDR3 bases: TGTGCCAGCAAGGACAGGGGTGGCTACACCTTC.

This clone was detected only a few times. J is TRBJ2-7 and V is TRBV28, with D uncertain. Between the trimmed V and J ends, which lost 3 bases and 1 base, there was a span of 10 bases. Germline values: CDR1 MDHEN, CDR2 SYDVKM. The CDR3 spans 14 residues. The CDR3 DNA follows: TGTGCCAGCAGTTTCCTTATCGGTTCCTACGAGCAGTACTTC. Translation gives CASSFLIGSYEQYF.

The J gene is TRBJ1-2, the V gene TRBV5-4; 7 bases are shared with TRBD1. Germline lookup yields CDR1 SGHNT and CDR2 YYREEE (reference sequence). CDR3 size: 15 residues. The J segment lost 3 bases and the V segment lost 0 bases, leaving 5 bases of the junction unmatched. CDR3 protein: CASSLVGGWDYGYTF. The CDR3 DNA sequence: TGTGCCAGCAGCTTGGTAGGGGGCTGGGACTATGGCTACACCTTC. Full variable domain (remainder filled in from reference TRBV5-4 and TRBJ1-2): ETGVTQSPTHLIKTRGQQVTLRCSSQSGHNTVSWYQQALGQGPQFIFQYYREEENGRGNFPPRFSGLQFPNYSSELNVNALELDDSALYLCASSLVGGWDYGYTFGSGTRLTVV.